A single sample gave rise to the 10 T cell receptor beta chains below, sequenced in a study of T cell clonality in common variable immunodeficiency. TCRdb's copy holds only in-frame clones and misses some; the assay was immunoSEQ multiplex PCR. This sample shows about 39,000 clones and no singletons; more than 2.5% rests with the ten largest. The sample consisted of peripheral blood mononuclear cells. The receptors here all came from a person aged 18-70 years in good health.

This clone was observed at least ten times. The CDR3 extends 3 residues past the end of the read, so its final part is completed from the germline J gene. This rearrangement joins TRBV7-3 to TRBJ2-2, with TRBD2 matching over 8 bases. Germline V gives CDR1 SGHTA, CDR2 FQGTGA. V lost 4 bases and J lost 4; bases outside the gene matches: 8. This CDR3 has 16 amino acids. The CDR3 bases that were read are TGTGCCAGCAGCTCCCGGGGGGGGCAGTCCACCGGGGAG. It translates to CASSSRGGQSTGE. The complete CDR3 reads CASSSRGGQSTGELFF.

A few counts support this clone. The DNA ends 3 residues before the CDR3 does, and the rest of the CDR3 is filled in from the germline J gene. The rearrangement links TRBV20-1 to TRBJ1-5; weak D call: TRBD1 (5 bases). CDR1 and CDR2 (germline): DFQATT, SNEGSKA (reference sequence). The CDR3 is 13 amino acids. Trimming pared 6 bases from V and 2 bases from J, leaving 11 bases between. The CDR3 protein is CSAPGGRNQPQHF. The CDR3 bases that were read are TGCAGTGCCCCGGGGGGTCGCAATCAGCCC.

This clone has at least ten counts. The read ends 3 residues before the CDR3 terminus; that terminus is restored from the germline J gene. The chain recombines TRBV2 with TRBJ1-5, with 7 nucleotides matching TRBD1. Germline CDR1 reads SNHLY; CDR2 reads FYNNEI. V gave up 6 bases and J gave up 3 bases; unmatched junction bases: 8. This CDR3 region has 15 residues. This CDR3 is CASSQTGVVNQPQHF. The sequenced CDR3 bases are TGTGCCAGCAGCCAAACAGGGGTGGTCAATCAGCCC.

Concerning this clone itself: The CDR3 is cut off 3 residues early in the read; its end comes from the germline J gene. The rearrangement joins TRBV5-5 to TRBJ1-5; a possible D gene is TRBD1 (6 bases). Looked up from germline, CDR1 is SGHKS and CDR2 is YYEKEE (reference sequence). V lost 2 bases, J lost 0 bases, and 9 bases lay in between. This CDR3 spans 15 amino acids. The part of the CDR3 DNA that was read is TGTGCCAGCAGCTTCGACAGGTATAGCAATCAGCCC. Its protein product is CASSFDRYSNQP. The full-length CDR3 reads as CASSFDRYSNQPQHF.

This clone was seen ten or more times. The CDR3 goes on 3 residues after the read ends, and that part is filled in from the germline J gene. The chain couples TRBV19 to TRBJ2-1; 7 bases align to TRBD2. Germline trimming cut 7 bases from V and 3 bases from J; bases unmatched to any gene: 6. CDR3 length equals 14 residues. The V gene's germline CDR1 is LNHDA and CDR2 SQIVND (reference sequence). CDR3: CASTAGRSYNEQFF. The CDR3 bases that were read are TGTGCCAGTACAGCGGGGCGGAGCTACAATGAG.

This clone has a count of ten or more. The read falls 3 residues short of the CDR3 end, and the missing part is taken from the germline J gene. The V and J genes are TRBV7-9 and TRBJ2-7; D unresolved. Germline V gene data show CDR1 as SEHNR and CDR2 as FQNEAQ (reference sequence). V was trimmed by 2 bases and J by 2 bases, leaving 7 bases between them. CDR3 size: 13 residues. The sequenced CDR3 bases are TGTGCCAGCAGCTTAATGTCAGCCTACGAG. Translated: CASSLMSAYE. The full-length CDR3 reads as CASSLMSAYEQYF. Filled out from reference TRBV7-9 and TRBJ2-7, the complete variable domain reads DTGVSQNPRHKITKRGQNVTFRCDPISEHNRLYWYRQTLGQGPEFLTYFQNEAQLEKSRLLSDRFSAERPKGSFSTLEIQRTEQGDSAMYLCASSLMSAYEQYFGPGTRLTVT.

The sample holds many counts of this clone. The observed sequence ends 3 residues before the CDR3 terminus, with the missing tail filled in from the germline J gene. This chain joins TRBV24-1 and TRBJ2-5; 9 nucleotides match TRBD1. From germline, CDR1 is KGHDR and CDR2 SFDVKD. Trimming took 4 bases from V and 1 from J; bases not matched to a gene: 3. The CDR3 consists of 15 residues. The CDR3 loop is CATSDPTGGQETQYF. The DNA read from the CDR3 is TGTGCCACCAGTGACCCGACAGGGGGCCAAGAGACC.

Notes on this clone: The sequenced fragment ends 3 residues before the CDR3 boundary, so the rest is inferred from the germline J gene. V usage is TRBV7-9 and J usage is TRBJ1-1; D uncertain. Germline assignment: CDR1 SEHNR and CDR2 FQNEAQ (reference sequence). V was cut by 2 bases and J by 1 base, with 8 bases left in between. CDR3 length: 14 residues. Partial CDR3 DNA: TGTGCCAGCAGCTTACGAGCGGCGAACACTGAA. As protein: CASSLRAANTE. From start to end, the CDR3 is CASSLRAANTEAFF.

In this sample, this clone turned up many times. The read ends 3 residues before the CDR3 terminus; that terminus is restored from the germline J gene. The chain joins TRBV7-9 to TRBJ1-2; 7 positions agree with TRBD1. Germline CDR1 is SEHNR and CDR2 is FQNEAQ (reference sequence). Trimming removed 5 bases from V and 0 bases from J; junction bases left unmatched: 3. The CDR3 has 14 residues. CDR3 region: CASSPTGPNYGYTF. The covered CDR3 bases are TGTGCCAGCAGCCCGACAGGGCCTAACTATGGC.

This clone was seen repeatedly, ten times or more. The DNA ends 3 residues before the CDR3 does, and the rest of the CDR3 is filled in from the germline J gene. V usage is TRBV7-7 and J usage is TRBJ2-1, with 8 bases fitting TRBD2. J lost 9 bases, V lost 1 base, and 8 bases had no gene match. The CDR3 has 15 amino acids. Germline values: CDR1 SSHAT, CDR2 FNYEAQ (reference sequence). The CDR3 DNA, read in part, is TGTGCCAGCAGCTTAGGTGGACCGGGGGGGGGTGAG. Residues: CASSLGGPGGGE. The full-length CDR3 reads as CASSLGGPGGGEQFF.